This entry lists 2 T cell receptor beta chains sequenced from one sample in a study of post-analysis software for immune sequencing data. Their target antigens are unknown. Findings and limits, study-wide: Elevated frequency relative to controls characterized roughly 5 TRBV segments in patients, TRBV5-6, TRBV5-1 and TRBV20-1 among them.

cDNA libraries for TCR beta contained unique molecular identifiers. Using its own MiXCR run on the PCR reads, TCRdb lists one record per CDR3 protein. The data hold around 770,000 distinct CDR3 sequences, with around 42% observed a single time. Sequences were obtained from blood. Receptors originate from a girl aged 5-17 years with multiple sclerosis.

The rearrangement uses TRBV4-3 and TRBJ2-3; tentatively, D is TRBD1 or TRBD2 (6 bases each). Per the germline V gene, CDR1 is LGHNA and CDR2 is YSLEER. This CDR3 has 15 residues. V was cut by 8 bases and J by 1 base, with 16 bases left in between. DNA of the CDR3: TGCGCCAGCCAGGGGACTTTAGCGGGCACAGATACGCAGTATTTT. Amino acids: CASQGTLAGTDTQYF.

J is TRBJ2-1 and V is TRBV12-3 or TRBV12-4; perhaps TRBD2 as D (5 bases). Trimming left V 5 bases short and J 4 bases short, with 21 bases between. The CDR3 has 17 amino acids. CDR3 residues: CASSPRRAEISYNEQFF. As DNA, the CDR3 is TGTGCCAGCAGTCCCCGACGAGCGGAGATCTCTTACAATGAGCAGTTCTTC.